This T cell receptor (beta chain) was captured in a study of early T cells in non-severe SARS-CoV-2 infection. V lost 5 bases, J lost 2 bases, and 10 bases lay in between. The CDR3 has 12 amino acids. Germline CDR1 reads SQVTM; CDR2 reads ANQGSEA. TCRdb re-called the 5' RACE reads through MiXCR, storing one row per CDR3 protein. The profile shows over 50,000 distinct CDR3 sequences, 10% to 15% of them singletons. Input material: whole blood. This rearrangement joins TRBV29-1 to TRBJ2-7; D could derive from TRBD1 or TRBD2 (5 bases each). The TCR comes from an adult who was a healthcare worker with PCR-confirmed SARS-CoV-2 infection or an uninfected control (not recorded which). This CDR3 reads CSVRDGTYEQYF. The CDR3, as DNA: TGCAGCGTTAGGGACGGAACCTACGAGCAGTACTTC.